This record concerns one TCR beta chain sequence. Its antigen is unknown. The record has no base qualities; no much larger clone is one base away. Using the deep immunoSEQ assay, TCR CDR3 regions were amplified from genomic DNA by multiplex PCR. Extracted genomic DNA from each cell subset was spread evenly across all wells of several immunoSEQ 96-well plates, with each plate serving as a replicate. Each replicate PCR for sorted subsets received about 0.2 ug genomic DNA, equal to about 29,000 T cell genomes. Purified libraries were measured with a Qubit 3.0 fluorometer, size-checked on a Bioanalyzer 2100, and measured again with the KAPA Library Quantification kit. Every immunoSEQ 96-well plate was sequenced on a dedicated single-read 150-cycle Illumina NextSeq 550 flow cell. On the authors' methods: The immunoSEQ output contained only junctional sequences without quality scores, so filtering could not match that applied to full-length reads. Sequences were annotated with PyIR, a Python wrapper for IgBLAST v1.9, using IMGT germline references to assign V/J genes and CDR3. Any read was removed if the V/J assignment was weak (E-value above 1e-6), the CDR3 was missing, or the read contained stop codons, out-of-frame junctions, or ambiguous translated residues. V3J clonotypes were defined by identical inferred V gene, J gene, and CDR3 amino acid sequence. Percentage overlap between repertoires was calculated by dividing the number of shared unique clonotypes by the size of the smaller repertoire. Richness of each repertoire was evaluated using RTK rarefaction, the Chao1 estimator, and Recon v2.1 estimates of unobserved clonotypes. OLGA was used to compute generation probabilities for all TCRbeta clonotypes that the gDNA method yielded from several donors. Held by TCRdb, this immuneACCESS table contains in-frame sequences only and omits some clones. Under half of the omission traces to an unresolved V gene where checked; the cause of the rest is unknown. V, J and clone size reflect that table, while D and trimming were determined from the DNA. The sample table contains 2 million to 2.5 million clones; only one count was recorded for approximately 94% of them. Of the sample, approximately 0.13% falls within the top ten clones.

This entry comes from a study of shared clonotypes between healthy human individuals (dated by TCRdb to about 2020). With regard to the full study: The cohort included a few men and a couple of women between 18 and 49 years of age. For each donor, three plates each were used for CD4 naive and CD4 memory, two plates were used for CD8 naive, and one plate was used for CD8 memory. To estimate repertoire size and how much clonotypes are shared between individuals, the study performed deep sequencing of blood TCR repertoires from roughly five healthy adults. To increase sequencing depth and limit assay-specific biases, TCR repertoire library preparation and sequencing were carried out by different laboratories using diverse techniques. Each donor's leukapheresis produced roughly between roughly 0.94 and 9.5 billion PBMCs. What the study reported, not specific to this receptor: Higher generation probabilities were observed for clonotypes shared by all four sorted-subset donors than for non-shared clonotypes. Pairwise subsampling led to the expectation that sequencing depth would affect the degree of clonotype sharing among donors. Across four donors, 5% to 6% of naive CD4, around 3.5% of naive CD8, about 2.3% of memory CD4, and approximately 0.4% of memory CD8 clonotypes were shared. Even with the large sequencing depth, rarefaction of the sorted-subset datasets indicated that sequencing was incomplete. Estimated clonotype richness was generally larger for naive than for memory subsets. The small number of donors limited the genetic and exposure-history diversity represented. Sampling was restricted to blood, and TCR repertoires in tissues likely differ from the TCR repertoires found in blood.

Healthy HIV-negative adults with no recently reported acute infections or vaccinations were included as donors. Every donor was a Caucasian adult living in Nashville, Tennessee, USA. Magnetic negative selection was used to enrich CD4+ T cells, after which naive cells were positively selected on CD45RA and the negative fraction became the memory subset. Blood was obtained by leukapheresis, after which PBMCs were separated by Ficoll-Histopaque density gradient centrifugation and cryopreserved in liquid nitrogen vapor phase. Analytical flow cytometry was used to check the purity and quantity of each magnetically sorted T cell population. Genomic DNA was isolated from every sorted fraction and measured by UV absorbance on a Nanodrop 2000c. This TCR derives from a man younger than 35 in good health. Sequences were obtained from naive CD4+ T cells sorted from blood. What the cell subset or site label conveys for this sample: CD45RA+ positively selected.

The sequence in DNA is TGCGCCAGCAGCCACCCCGACAGGGGGGAGACCCAGTACTTC. It encodes CASSHPDRGETQYF. The chain was built from TRBV4-1 and TRBJ2-5; 9 junctional bases match TRBD1. The CDR3 sequence holds 14 residues, the cysteine and phenylalanine included. Just the 42-base CDR3 DNA is kept, in frame starting at base 1. CDR1 and CDR2 are drawn from the germline V gene: MGHRA, YSYEKL. Trimming accounts for 3 bases at V and 5 bases at J, while the number of junction bases matched to no gene is 4.